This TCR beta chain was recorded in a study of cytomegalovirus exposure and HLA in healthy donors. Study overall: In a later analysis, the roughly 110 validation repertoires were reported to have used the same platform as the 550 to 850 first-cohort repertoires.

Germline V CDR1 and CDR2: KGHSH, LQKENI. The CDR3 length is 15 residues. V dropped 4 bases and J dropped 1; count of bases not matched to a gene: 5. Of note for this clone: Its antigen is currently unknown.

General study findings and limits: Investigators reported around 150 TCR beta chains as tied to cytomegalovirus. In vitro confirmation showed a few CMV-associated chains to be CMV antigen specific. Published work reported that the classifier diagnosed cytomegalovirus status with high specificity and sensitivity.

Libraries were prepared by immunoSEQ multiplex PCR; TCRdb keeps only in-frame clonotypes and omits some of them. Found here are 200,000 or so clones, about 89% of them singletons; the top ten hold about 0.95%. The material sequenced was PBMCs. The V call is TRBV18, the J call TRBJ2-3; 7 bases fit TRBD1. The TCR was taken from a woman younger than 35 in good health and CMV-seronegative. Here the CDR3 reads CASSRWTGGTDTQYF. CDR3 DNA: TGTGCCAGCTCACGCTGGACAGGAGGCACAGATACGCAGTATTTT.